This TCR beta chain was recorded in a study of cytomegalovirus exposure and HLA in healthy donors. Study-level background: Previous work identified 95 million to 140 million unique TCR beta sequences from around 200 million T cells.

Overall study results and limits: Relative to the 666-donor mean, N-insertions were reportedly fewer in an Asian-associated ancestry cluster in a later analysis. Reportedly, TCR beta sequences accurately predicted HLA-A and HLA-B alleles in most subjects.

For this clone: Its antigen is as yet unknown.

V was pared by 0 bases and J by 7 bases, with 10 bases of the junction left unmatched. The CDR3 length is 16 residues. In germline, CDR1 is SGHVS, CDR2 FQNEAQ. A multiplex PCR was run with 60 Vbeta primers and 13 Jbeta primers. Only in-frame clones appear in the TCRdb table, and some are missing; sequencing was by immunoSEQ multiplex PCR. The data contain 110,000 or so clones, more than 65% of them singletons. Specimen: PBMCs. The rearrangement joins TRBV7-8 to TRBJ1-2, with 8 positions matching TRBD1. This clonotype was obtained from a man between 18 and 29 years old in good health and CMV-seropositive. The CDR3 loop is CASSLAQPGGAGGYTF. DNA for the CDR3: TGTGCCAGCAGCTTAGCGCAGCCAGGGGGCGCCGGTGGCTACACCTTC.